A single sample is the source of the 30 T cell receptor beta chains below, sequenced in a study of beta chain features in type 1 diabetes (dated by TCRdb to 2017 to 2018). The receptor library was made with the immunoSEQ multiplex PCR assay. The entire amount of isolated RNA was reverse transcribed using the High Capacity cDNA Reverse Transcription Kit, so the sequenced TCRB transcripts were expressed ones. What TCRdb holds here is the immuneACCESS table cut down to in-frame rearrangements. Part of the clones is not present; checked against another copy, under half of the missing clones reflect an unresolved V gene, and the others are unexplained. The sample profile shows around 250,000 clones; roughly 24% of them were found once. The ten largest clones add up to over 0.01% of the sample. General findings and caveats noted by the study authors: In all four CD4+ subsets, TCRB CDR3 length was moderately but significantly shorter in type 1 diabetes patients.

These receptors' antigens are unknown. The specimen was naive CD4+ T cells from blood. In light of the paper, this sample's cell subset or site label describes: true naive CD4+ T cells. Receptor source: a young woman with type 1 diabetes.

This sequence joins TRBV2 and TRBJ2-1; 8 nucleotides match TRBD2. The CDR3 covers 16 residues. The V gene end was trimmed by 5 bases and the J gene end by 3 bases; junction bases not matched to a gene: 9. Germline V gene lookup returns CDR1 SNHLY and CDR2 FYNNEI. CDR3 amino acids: CASSHRGGGYYNEQFF. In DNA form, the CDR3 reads TGTGCCAGCAGTCACCGGGGGGGCGGCTACTACAATGAGCAGTTCTTC.

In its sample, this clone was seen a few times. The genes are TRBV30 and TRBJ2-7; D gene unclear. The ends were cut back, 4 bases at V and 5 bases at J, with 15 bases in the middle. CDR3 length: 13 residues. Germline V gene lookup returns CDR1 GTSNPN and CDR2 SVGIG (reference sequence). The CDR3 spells CAWTPNRDHEQYF. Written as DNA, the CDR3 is TGTGCCTGGACCCCTAACAGAGACCACGAGCAGTACTTC.

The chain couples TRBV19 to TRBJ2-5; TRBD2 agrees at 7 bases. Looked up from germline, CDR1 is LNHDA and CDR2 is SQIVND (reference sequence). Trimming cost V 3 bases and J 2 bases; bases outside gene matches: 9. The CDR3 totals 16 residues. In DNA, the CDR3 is TGTGCCAGTAGTATCTCGGCTAGCGGTCTGCAAGAGACCCAGTACTTC. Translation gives CASSISASGLQETQYF.

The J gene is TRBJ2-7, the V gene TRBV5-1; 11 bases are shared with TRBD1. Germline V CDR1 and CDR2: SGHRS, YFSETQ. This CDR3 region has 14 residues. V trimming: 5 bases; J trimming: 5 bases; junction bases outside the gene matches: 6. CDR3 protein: CASRHGTGGNEQYF. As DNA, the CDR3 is TGCGCCAGCAGACACGGGACAGGGGGTAACGAGCAGTACTTC.

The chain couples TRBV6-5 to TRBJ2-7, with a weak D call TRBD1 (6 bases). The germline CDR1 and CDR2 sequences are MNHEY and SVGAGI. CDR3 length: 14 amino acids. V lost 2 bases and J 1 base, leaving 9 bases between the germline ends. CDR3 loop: CASSYGQLSYEQYF. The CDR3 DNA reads TGTGCCAGCAGTTACGGACAGTTATCCTACGAGCAGTACTTC.

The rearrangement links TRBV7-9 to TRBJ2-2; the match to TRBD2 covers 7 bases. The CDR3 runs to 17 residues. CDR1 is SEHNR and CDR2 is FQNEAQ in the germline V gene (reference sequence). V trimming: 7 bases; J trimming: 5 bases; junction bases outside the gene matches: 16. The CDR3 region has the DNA TGTGCCAGCACCGAATGGGGCGGGGATAGCGGGACCGGGGAGCTGTTTTTT. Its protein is CASTEWGGDSGTGELFF.

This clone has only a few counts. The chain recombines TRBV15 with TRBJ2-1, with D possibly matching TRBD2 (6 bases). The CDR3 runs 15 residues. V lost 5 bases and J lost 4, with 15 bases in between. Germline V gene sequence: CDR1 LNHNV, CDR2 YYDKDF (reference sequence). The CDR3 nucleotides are TGTGCCACCAGCTGGGCGGGACTCACTTACAATGAGCAGTTCTTC. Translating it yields CATSWAGLTYNEQFF.

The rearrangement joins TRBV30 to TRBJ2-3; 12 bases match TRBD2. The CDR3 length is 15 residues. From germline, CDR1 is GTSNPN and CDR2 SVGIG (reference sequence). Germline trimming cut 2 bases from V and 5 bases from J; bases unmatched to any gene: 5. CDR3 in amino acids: CAWSLTSGSRDTQYF. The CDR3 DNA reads TGTGCCTGGAGTCTGACTAGCGGGAGTAGAGATACGCAGTATTTT. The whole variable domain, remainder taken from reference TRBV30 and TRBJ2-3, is SQTIHQWPATLVQPVGSPLSLECTVEGTSNPNLYWYRQAAGRGLQLLFYSVGIGQISSEVPQNLSASRPQDRQFILSSKKLLLSDSGFYLCAWSLTSGSRDTQYFGPGTRLTVL.

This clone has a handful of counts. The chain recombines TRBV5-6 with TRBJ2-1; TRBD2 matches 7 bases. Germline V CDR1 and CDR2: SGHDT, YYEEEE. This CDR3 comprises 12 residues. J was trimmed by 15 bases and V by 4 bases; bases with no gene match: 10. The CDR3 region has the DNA TGTGCCAGCAGCCCAAACTGGGGGGGAGTGTTCTTC. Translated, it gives CASSPNWGGVFF.

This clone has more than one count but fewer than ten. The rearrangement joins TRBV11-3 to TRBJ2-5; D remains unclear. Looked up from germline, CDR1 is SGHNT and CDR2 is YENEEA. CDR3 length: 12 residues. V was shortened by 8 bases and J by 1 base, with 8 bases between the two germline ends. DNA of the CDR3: TGTGCCAGCGGCAAAGTCCAAGAGACCCAGTACTTC. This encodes CASGKVQETQYF.

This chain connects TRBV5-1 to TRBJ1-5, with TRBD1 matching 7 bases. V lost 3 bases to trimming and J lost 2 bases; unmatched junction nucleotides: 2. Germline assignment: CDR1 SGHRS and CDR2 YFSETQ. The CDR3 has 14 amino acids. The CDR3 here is CASSSGTGNQPQHF. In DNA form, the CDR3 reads TGCGCCAGCAGCTCCGGGACAGGCAATCAGCCCCAGCATTTT.

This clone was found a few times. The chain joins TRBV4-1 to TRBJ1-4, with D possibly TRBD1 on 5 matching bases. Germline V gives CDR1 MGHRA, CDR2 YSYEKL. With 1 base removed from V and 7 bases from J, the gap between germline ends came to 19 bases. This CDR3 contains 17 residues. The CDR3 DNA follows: TGCGCCAGCAGCCAAGTTATACCAAGGGGTAAATCTGAAAAACTGTTTTTT. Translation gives CASSQVIPRGKSEKLFF.

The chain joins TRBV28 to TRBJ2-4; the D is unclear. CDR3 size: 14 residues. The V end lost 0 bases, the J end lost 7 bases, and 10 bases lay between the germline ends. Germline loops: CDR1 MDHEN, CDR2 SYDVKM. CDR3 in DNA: TGTGCCAGCAGTTTATGGCGGATGCGGAACATTCAGTACTTC. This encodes CASSLWRMRNIQYF. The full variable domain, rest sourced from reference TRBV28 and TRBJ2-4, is DVKVTQSSRYLVKRTGEKVFLECVQDMDHENMFWYRQDPGLGLRLIYFSYDVKMKEKGDIPEGYSVSREKKERFSLILESASTNQTSMYLCASSLWRMRNIQYFGAGTRLSVL.

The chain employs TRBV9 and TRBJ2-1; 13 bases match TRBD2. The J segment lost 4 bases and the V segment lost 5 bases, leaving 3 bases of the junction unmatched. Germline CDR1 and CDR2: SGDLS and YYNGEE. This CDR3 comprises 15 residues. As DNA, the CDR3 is TGTGCCAGCAGGCCGGGACTAGCGGGGTACAATGAGCAGTTCTTC. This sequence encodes CASRPGLAGYNEQFF.

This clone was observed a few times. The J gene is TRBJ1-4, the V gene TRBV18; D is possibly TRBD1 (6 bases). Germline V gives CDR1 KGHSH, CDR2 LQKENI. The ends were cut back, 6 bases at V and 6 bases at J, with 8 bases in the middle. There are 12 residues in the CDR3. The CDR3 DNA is TGTGCCAGCTCGCGGACAGATGAAAAACTGTTTTTT. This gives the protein CASSRTDEKLFF.

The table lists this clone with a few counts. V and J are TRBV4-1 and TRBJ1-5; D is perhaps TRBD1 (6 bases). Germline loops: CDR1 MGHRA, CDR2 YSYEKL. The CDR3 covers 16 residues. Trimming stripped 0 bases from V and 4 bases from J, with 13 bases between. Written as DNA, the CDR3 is TGCGCCAGCAGCCAAGAAATGTACAGGGTTAATCAGCCCCAGCATTTT. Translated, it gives CASSQEMYRVNQPQHF.

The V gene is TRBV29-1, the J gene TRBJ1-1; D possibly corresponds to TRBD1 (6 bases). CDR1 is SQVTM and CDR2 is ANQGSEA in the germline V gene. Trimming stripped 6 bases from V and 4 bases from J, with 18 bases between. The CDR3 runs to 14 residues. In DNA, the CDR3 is TGCAGCGTGTACAGGGATTTCAGCAGCACTGAAGCTTTCTTT. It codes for CSVYRDFSSTEAFF.

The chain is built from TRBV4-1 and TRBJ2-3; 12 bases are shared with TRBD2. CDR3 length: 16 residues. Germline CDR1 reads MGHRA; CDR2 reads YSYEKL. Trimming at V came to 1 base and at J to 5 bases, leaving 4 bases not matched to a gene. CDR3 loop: CASSQGLAGVGDTQYF. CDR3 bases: TGCGCCAGCAGCCAAGGACTAGCGGGAGTCGGAGATACGCAGTATTTT.

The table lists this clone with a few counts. The CDR3 protein is CASSPRGLAGFHEQYF. CDR3 DNA: TGTGCCAGCAGCCCACGCGGACTAGCGGGATTCCACGAGCAGTACTTC. V is TRBV7-8 and J is TRBJ2-7; TRBD2 matches at 12 bases. V lost 5 bases, J lost 5 bases, and 10 bases stayed unmatched. The CDR3 spans 16 residues. Germline assignment: CDR1 SGHVS and CDR2 FQNEAQ.

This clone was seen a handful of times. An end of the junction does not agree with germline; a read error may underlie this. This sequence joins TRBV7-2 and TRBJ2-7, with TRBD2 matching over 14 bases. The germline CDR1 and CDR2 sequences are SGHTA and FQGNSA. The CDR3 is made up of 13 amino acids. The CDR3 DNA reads TGTGCCAGCAGCTTGGGACTAGCGGGAGAACCCTCCTTC. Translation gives CASSLGLAGEPSF.

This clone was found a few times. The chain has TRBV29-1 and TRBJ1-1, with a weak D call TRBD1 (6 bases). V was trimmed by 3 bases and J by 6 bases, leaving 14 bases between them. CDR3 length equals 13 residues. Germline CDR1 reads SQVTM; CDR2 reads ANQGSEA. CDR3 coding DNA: TGCAGCGTTGACGTGTCTGACAGGTCTGAAGCTTTCTTT. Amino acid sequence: CSVDVSDRSEAFF.

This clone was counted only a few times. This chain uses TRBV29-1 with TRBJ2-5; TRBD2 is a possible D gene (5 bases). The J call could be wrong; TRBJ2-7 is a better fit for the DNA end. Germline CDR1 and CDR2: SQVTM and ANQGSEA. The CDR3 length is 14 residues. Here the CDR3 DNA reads TGCAGCGTTCGACTACCAGCTAGGGATTACGAGCAGTACTTC. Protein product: CSVRLPARDYEQYF.

In DNA form, the CDR3 reads TGTGCCAGCAGCGTTGGACTAGCGGGAGGAGAAGGGTACGAGCAGTACTTC. Protein sequence: CASSVGLAGGEGYEQYF. The J gene is TRBJ2-7, the V gene TRBV11-3, with TRBD2 matching over 14 bases. This CDR3 is 17 amino acids long. The V gene end was trimmed by 5 bases and the J gene end by 4 bases; junction bases not matched to a gene: 10. Germline CDR1 and CDR2: SGHNT and YENEEA. The whole variable domain, remainder taken from reference TRBV11-3 and TRBJ2-7, is EAGVVQSPRYKIIEKKQPVAFWCNPISGHNTLYWYLQNLGQGPELLIRYENEEAVDDSQLPKDRFSAERLKGVDSTLKIQPAELGDSAVYLCASSVGLAGGEGYEQYFGPGTRLTVT.

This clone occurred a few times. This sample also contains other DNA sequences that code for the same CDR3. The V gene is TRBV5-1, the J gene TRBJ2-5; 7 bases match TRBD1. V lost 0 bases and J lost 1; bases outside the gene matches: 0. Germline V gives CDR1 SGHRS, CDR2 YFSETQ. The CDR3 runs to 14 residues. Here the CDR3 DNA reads TGCGCCAGCAGCTTGGGACAGGGCCAAGAGACCCAGTACTTC. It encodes CASSLGQGQETQYF. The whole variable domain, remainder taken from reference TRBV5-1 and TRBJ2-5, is KAGVTQTPRYLIKTRGQQVTLSCSPISGHRSVSWYQQTPGQGLQFLFEYFSETQRNKGNFPGRFSGRQFSNSRSEMNVSTLELGDSALYLCASSLGQGQETQYFGPGTRLLVL.

Written as DNA, the CDR3 is TGTGCCAGCAGCCAGCGGGCTAAAGATACGCAGTATTTT. Translating it yields CASSQRAKDTQYF. This chain joins TRBV2 and TRBJ2-3, with D possibly TRBD2 on 6 matching bases. Trimming removed 6 bases at V and 5 bases at J, with 12 bases between. Germline loops: CDR1 SNHLY, CDR2 FYNNEI. This CDR3 has 13 amino acids. The full variable domain, its missing parts supplied by reference TRBV2 and TRBJ2-3, is EPEVTQTPSHQVTQMGQEVILRCVPISNHLYFYWYRQILGQKVEFLVSFYNNEISEKSEIFDDQFSVERPDGSNFTLKIRSTKLEDSAMYFCASSQRAKDTQYFGPGTRLTVL.

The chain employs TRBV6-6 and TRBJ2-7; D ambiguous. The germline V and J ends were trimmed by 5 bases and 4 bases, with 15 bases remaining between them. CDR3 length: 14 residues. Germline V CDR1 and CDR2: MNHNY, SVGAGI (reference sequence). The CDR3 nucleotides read TGTGCCAGCAGTCATCCCACTTCCGATTACGAGCAGTACTTC. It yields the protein CASSHPTSDYEQYF.

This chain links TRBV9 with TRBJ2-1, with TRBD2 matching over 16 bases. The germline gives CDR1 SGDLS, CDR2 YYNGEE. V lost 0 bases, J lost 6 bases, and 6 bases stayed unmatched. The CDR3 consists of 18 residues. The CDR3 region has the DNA TGTGCCAGCAGCGTAGCTCCGGGACTAGCGGGAGGGGCCAATGAGCAGTTCTTC. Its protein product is CASSVAPGLAGGANEQFF.

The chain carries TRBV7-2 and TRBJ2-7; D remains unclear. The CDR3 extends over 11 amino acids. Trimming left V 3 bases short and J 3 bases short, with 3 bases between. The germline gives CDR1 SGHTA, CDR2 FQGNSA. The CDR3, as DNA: TGTGCCAGCAGCTTTAGCTACGAGCAGTACTTC. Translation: CASSFSYEQYF.

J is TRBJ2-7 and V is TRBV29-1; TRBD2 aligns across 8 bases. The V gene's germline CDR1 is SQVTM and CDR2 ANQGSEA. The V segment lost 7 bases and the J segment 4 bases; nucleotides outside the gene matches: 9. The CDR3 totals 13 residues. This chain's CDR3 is CSAGLAAGYEQYF. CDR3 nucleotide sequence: TGCAGCGCCGGACTAGCCGCCGGTTACGAGCAGTACTTC.

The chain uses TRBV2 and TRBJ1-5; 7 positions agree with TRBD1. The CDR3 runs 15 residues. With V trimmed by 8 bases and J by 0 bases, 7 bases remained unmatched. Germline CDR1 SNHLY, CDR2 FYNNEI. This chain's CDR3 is CASGGTVDSNQPQHF. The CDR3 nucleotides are TGTGCCAGCGGAGGGACAGTAGATAGCAATCAGCCCCAGCATTTT.